This entry describes one T cell receptor beta chain. These data belong to a study of T cells in Graves' hyperthyroidism and ophthalmopathy. The authors deemed Graves' hyperthyroidism stable absent ophthalmopathy progression within 18 months. Clinical symptoms, serum thyroxine and TRAb, thyroid ultrasound and orbital computed tomography were used for the diagnoses. TCR beta CDR3 regions were amplified from RNA transcripts. In the first-round RT-PCR of the TCR CDR3, the HTBI primer set was used. A single record per CDR3 protein comes from TCRdb applying MiXCR to the multiplex PCR reads. Of under 700,000 distinct CDR3 sequences in the sample, about half were seen once. Trimming took off 1 base at V and 1 base at J, with 14 bases between the two ends. This CDR3 comprises 15 residues. In germline, CDR1 is DFQATT, CDR2 SNEGSKA (reference sequence).

The genes are TRBV20-1 and TRBJ2-7; possible D gene TRBD2, 6 bases. This TCR came from a woman aged 18-30 years with Graves' hyperthyroidism. Sample: peripheral blood or thyroid tissue (not recorded which). In DNA form, the CDR3 reads TGCAGTGCTAGAGTCTTCGGCGGGACGTCCTACGAGCAGTACTTC. Its protein is CSARVFGGTSYEQYF.